The sequence of this T cell receptor (beta chain) was determined in a study of response to subunit inactivated influenza vaccine. TCRdb re-called the RT-PCR reads through MiXCR, storing one row per CDR3 protein. The table records some 550,000 distinct CDR3 sequences, approximately 24% of them present only once. Separately, the same data were catalogued under a study of T cells expressing NK-cell markers. That paper notes: 5'RACE template switching with UMIs produced the TCR beta cDNA. Serological testing identified seven of the eight sequenced donors as HCMV-seropositive and one as seronegative. What restricted sorting to alpha-beta TCR T cells in several experiments was an anti-gamma-delta TCR antibody.

The specimen was CD4+ T cells sorted from PBMCs, collected about 13 days after vaccination. This sequence was found in a man in his fifties who received an inactivated influenza vaccine.

The CDR3 DNA is TGCAGTGCTAGGGCAGGGGGCATGAACACTGAAGCTTTCTTT. Amino acid sequence: CSARAGGMNTEAFF. This rearrangement joins TRBV20-1 to TRBJ1-1, with TRBD1 matching over 8 bases. The CDR3 length is 14 residues. V dropped 3 bases and J dropped 0; count of bases not matched to a gene: 3. The germline gives CDR1 DFQATT, CDR2 SNEGSKA (reference sequence).